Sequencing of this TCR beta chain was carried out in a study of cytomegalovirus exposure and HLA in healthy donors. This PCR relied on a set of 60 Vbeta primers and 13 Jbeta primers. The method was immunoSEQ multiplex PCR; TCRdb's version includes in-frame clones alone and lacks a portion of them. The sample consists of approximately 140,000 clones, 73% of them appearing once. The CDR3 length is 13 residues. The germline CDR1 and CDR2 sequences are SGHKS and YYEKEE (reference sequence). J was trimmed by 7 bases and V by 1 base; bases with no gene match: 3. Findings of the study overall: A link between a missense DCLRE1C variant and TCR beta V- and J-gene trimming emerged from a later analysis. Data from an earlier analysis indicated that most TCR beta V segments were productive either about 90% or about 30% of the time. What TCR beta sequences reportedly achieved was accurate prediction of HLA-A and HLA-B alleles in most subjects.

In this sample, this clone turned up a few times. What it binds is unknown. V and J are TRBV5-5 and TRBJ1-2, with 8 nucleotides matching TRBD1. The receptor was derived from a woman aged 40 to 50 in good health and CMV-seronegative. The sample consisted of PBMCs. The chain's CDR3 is CASSLRDRGGYTF. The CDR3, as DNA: TGTGCCAGCAGCTTGCGCGACAGGGGTGGCTACACCTTC.